This T cell receptor (beta chain) derives from a study of control samples from healthy donors and cancer patients. Repertoires were generated with immunoSEQ multiplex PCR, while TCRdb's copy carries only in-frame clones and drops some. The sample has 45,000 or so clones, approximately 89% seen once; the top ten hold roughly a tenth. Per the germline V gene, CDR1 is SGHNT and CDR2 is YYREEE (reference sequence). CDR3 length equals 12 residues. The V and J ends lost 2 bases and 6 bases respectively, with 7 bases between them. The sequencing sample was made of PBMCs. The clonotype comes from a woman in her fifties or sixties with lung cancer. The rearrangement joins TRBV5-4 to TRBJ2-3; no clear D gene. The CDR3 nucleotides read TGTGCCAGCAGCTTCTTTTTGGATACGCAGTATTTT. It yields the protein CASSFFLDTQYF.